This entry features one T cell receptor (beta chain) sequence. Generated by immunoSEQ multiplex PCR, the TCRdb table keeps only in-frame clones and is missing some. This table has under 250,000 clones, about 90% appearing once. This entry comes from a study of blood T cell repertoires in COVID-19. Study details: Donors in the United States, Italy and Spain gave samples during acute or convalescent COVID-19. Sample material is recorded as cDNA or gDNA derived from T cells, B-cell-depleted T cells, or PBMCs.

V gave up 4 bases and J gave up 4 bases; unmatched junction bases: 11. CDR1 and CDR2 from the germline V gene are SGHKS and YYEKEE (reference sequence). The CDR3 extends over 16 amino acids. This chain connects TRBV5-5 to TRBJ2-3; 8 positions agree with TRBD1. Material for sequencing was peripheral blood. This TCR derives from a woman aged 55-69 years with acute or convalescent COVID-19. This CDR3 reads CASSLYTGGFADTQYF. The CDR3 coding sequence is TGTGCCAGCAGCCTTTATACAGGGGGATTTGCAGATACGCAGTATTTT.